This TCR beta chain was recorded in a study of control samples from healthy donors and cancer patients. Generated by immunoSEQ multiplex PCR, the TCRdb table keeps only in-frame clones and is missing some. The data hold about 85,000 clones, with just under 90% observed a single time. V lost 8 bases to trimming and J lost 0 bases, with 13 bases between them. CDR1 and CDR2 from the germline V gene are MDHEN and SYDVKM. This CDR3 contains 14 residues. The J gene is TRBJ1-1, the V gene TRBV28; weak D call: TRBD1 (6 bases). The specimen sequenced was blood. This clonotype originated in a man aged 45-65 years in good health. CDR3 sequence: CASWEGGLNTEAFF. As DNA, the CDR3 is TGTGCCAGCTGGGAGGGGGGATTGAACACTGAAGCTTTCTTT.